The clone carrying this T cell receptor beta chain was seen more than once but under ten times. What it recognizes is unknown. The CDR3 loop spans 13 amino acids. Trimming took 2 bases from V and 3 from J, leaving 8 bases between them. Per germline, CDR1 MNHEY and CDR2 SVGEGT. This sample is part of a study of T-cell memory formation after mild COVID-19. In the study overall: In these data, TCR clusters were largely donor specific.

Employing constant-segment primers, 5'RACE generated TCR alpha and TCR beta cDNA libraries bearing sample barcodes and UMIs. TCRdb re-derived calls from the 5' RACE reads in MiXCR, one entry per CDR3 protein. This sample has 380,000 or so distinct CDR3 sequences, with around 14% found just once. Findings of the study overall: Chiefly within CM and EM were the contracting CD4+ clones; CD8+ ones were within EMRA. Memory cells collected pre-infection included some clones that later responded, suggesting cross-reactive memory joined.

The chain couples TRBV6-2 or TRBV6-3 to TRBJ2-7, with D possibly matching TRBD2 (5 bases). Sequenced input: PBMCs or a T cell subset sorted from them (not recorded which). This clonotype was obtained from a man aged 18 to 35 who had mild COVID-19 (a few samples of this study predate the infection). Cell type and time point are not known. The CDR3 DNA sequence: TGTGCCAGCAGTTACCGCCGGGACTACGAGCAGTACTTC. Its translation: CASSYRRDYEQYF.